This TCR beta chain was sequenced for a study of blood T cell repertoires in COVID-19. About the research overall: The United States, Italy and Spain were the sources of the acute and convalescent COVID-19 samples.

Clinical histories supplied by participants themselves formed the basis of cohort assignment. For recovered donors of Cohort 3, there were two negative PCRs, clearance, or symptom resolution. This CDR3 has 14 amino acids. CDR1 and CDR2 (germline): LNHDA, SQIVND (reference sequence). V was clipped by 2 bases and J by 6 bases, with 11 bases between them. Per the original methods: How many nucleated cells were present was estimated from reference gene primer amplification. Sequenced by immunoSEQ multiplex PCR; TCRdb stores in-frame clones only, minus some. V and J calls and clone size follow that table, whereas D and trimming were derived from the DNA. The data contain 190,000 or so clones, roughly nine tenths of them seen just once; the ten biggest clones take up about 8.8%.

The chain couples TRBV19 to TRBJ1-5; D call uncertain. Input material: PBMCs or T cells enriched from blood (not recorded which). The clonotype was recovered from a woman younger than 35 who had recovered from COVID-19. For the CDR3, the DNA is TGTGCCAGTAGTATATCGTCAGGATTTCAGCCCCAGCATTTT. Its translation: CASSISSGFQPQHF.